These 19 T cell receptor beta chains were sequenced from one sample in a study of T-cell reconstitution after alpha-beta-depleted transplantation in children. Unique molecular identifiers tagged the TCRbeta library. MiXCR, applied by TCRdb to the PCR reads, yields one record per CDR3 protein. The sample holds 550,000 to 800,000 distinct CDR3 sequences, around 12% seen once. This specimen consisted of PBMCs, obtained before TCRalphabeta/CD19-depleted stem cell transplant. These receptor sequences come from a girl aged 2 to 10 with congenital amegakaryocytic thrombocytopenia, due to receive a stem cell transplant.

The gene calls are TRBV20-1 and TRBJ1-1; D gene unclear. V lost 6 bases and J 1 base, leaving 12 bases between the germline ends. The length of the CDR3 is 13 residues. Per germline, CDR1 DFQATT and CDR2 SNEGSKA (reference sequence). CDR3 region: CSARSSWNTEAFF. The CDR3 nucleotides read TGCAGTGCACGAAGTAGTTGGAACACTGAAGCTTTCTTT.

This clonotype was recorded at least ten times. This sequence joins TRBV12-3 or TRBV12-4 and TRBJ2-1; the D is unclear. The CDR3 has 16 amino acids. With 7 bases removed from V and 4 bases from J, the gap between germline ends came to 20 bases. CDR3 residues: CASTPKQRLNYNEQFF. For the CDR3, the DNA is TGTGCCAGCACCCCCAAACAAAGGCTGAATTACAATGAGCAGTTCTTC.

Only a few counts were recorded for this clonotype. This chain joins TRBV9 and TRBJ2-5; D is undetermined. From germline, CDR1 is SGDLS and CDR2 YYNGEE. The CDR3 is 15 residues long. V was pared by 1 base and J by 2 bases, with 12 bases between. For the CDR3, the DNA is TGTGCCAGCAGCGTAACGTCCCAAAAACAAGAGACCCAGTACTTC. Encoded protein: CASSVTSQKQETQYF.

This clonotype was counted only a few times. The chain couples TRBV10-3 to TRBJ2-7; the D is unclear. The CDR3 consists of 13 residues. V lost 6 bases to trimming and J lost 2 bases, with 11 bases between them. In germline, CDR1 is ENHRY, CDR2 SYGVKD. DNA of the CDR3: TGTGCCATCAGGACGACAAGTCCCTACGAGCAGTACTTC. Its protein is CAIRTTSPYEQYF.

This clonotype was counted many times. The chain joins TRBV5-1 to TRBJ2-7; D is perhaps TRBD1 or TRBD2 (5 bases each). The V gene lost 1 base and the J gene lost 9 bases, with 14 bases spanning the gap. Germline V gene data show CDR1 as SGHRS and CDR2 as YFSETQ. The CDR3 is made up of 13 amino acids. CDR3 sequence: CASSLLRERGQYF. The CDR3 region has the DNA TGCGCCAGCAGCTTGCTAAGGGAGAGGGGGCAGTACTTC.

The chain carries TRBV29-1 and TRBJ2-5; 11 bases are a match to TRBD2. Germline V gene lookup returns CDR1 SQVTM and CDR2 ANQGSEA. The CDR3 consists of 15 residues. The ends lost 5 bases at V and 4 bases at J; junction bases unmatched: 9. CDR3 region: CSVPNLAGGIETQYF. CDR3 coding DNA: TGCAGCGTTCCTAACCTAGCGGGAGGAATAGAGACCCAGTACTTC.

The V and J genes are TRBV7-9 and TRBJ2-3; 7 nucleotides agree with TRBD1. This CDR3 is 16 amino acids long. The junction had 9 bases not matched to a gene; V was cut back by 0 bases and J by 6 bases. Germline lookup yields CDR1 SEHNR and CDR2 FQNEAQ (reference sequence). The CDR3 reads CASSLAPTGIGDTQYF. CDR3 sequence (DNA): TGTGCCAGCAGCTTAGCCCCGACAGGGATTGGCGATACGCAGTATTTT.

Notes on this clonotype: A much larger clone differs by one base, so this may be a read error. CDR3 sequence: CCARELLPSLMLETQYF. The CDR3 nucleotides are TGCTGTGCTAGAGAGCTTCTGCCCTCGCTTATGTTAGAGACCCAGTACTTC. This sequence joins TRBV20-1 and TRBJ2-5; D unclear. There are 17 residues in the CDR3. Per germline, CDR1 DFQATT and CDR2 SNEGSKA (reference sequence).

This clonotype was detected ten times or more. The chain couples TRBV10-3 to TRBJ2-1; 9 positions match TRBD2. J was trimmed by 7 bases and V by 5 bases; bases with no gene match: 9. The CDR3 runs 15 residues. Germline V gene data show CDR1 as ENHRY and CDR2 as SYGVKD. CDR3 nucleotide sequence: TGTGCCATCAGTCTACAGATAGCGGGAGAGAATGAGCAGTTCTTC. Amino acids: CAISLQIAGENEQFF.

This clonotype has only a few counts. The V and J genes are TRBV20-1 and TRBJ1-2; D ambiguous. Trimming took off 3 bases at V and 0 bases at J, with 8 bases between the two ends. Germline loops: CDR1 DFQATT, CDR2 SNEGSKA (reference sequence). CDR3 length: 13 residues. The CDR3 DNA reads TGCAGTGCTAGCCAGCCGGCTAACTATGGCTACACCTTC. Its translation: CSASQPANYGYTF.

Points on this clonotype: A junction boundary mismatches the germline segment, possibly from a read error. The chain recombines TRBV20-1 with TRBJ2-1, with 9 bases identical to TRBD2. Germline V gives CDR1 DFQATT, CDR2 SNEGSKA (reference sequence). The CDR3 sequence is 15 residues long. DNA for the CDR3: TGCTGTGCTAGAATTAGCGGGAGCTGGGACAATGAGCAGTTCTTC. Encoded protein: CCARISGSWDNEQFF.

This clonotype was found many times. This chain uses TRBV12-5 with TRBJ1-1; D unresolved. The CDR3 sequence is 15 residues long. From germline, CDR1 is LGHNT and CDR2 FRNRAP. With 1 base removed from V and 1 base from J, the gap between germline ends came to 10 bases. The CDR3 sequence is CASGLGRAANTEAFF. The CDR3 region has the DNA TGTGCTAGTGGTTTGGGACGGGCGGCGAACACTGAAGCTTTCTTT.

This clonotype appeared a few times. This chain connects TRBV11-2 to TRBJ2-2, with a possible D match to TRBD2 (6 bases). The CDR3 loop spans 14 amino acids. Germline V gene lookup returns CDR1 SGHAT and CDR2 FQNNGV. V was pared by 6 bases and J by 1 base, with 9 bases between. This CDR3 reads CASRWRENTGELFF. DNA for the CDR3: TGTGCCAGCAGGTGGCGGGAGAACACCGGGGAGCTGTTTTTT.

This clonotype has a count of ten or more. An end of the junction does not agree with germline; a read error may underlie this. The chain recombines TRBV5-1 with TRBJ2-1, with no clear D. This CDR3 is built from 11 residues. Germline V gene lookup returns CDR1 SGHRS and CDR2 YFSETQ. The CDR3 loop is CASRLANEQFF. The CDR3 bases are TGCGCCAGCAGGTTGGCAAATGAGCAGTTCTTC.

V is TRBV30 and J is TRBJ2-4; no reliable D call. Trimming shortened V by 5 bases and J by 4 bases, and 6 bases separated the two germline ends. The CDR3 is 11 amino acids. Germline loops: CDR1 GTSNPN, CDR2 SVGIG (reference sequence). In nucleotides, the CDR3 is TGTGCCTGGGAAGTGAAAAACATTCAGTACTTC. This codes for CAWEVKNIQYF.

This clonotype was counted at least ten times. The chain uses TRBV5-1 and TRBJ2-1; D remains ambiguous. This CDR3 comprises 11 residues. The germline CDR1 and CDR2 sequences are SGHRS and YFSETQ. V shed 7 bases and J shed 7 bases, with 9 bases lying between them. CDR3 in DNA: TGCGCCAGCGTTTTCAGAAATGAGCAGTTCTTC. This codes for CASVFRNEQFF.

The table lists this clonotype with a few counts. This rearrangement joins TRBV15 to TRBJ2-7; 8 bases map to TRBD2. The V segment lost 4 bases and the J segment 3 bases; nucleotides outside the gene matches: 8. Germline V gene data show CDR1 as LNHNV and CDR2 as YYDKDF (reference sequence). The CDR3 totals 15 residues. The DNA for the CDR3 is TGTGCCACCAGCACCCTAGCGGGCACCGTCTACGAGCAGTACTTC. Translating gives CATSTLAGTVYEQYF.

This clonotype was detected ten times or more. This sequence joins TRBV20-1 and TRBJ2-2, with D possibly called TRBD1 or TRBD2 (5 bases each). Trimming pared 6 bases from V and 6 bases from J, leaving 20 bases between. Germline loops: CDR1 DFQATT, CDR2 SNEGSKA (reference sequence). The CDR3 consists of 15 residues. The CDR3: CSAQRGGVLPGELFF. In nucleotides, the CDR3 is TGCAGTGCCCAGAGGGGTGGAGTATTGCCCGGGGAGCTGTTTTTT.

Note on this clonotype: A junction end diverges from the germline sequence, so it may reflect a read error. This rearrangement joins TRBV7-8 to TRBJ2-4; 7 bases fit TRBD2. Per germline, CDR1 SGHVS and CDR2 FQNEAQ. The CDR3 consists of 14 residues. The CDR3 DNA is TGTACCAGCACGGGGGAGGGGCCCAAAAACATTCAGTACTTC. This codes for CTSTGEGPKNIQYF.